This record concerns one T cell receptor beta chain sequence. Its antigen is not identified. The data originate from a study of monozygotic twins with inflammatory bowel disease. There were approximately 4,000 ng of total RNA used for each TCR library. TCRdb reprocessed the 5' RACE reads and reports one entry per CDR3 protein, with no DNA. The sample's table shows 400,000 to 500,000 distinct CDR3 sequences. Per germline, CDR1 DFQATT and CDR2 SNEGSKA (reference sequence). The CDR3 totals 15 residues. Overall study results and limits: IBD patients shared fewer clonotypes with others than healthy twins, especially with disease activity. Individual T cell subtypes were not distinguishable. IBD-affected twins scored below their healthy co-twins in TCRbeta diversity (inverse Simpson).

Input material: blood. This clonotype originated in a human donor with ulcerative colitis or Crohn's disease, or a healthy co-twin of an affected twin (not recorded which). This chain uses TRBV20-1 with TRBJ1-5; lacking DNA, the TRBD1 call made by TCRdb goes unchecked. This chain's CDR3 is CSARGQGYSNQPQHF.